These 18 T cell receptor beta chains originate from one sample sequenced in a study of T cells in Graves' hyperthyroidism and ophthalmopathy. The source material, RNA transcripts, was used to amplify TCR beta CDR3 regions. The HTBI primer set served for first-round RT-PCR of the TCR CDR3. TCRdb reprocessed the multiplex PCR reads with MiXCR, giving one entry per CDR3 protein. The sample has roughly 350,000 distinct CDR3 sequences; around 15% are singletons. Material for sequencing was blood. These TCRs come from a woman aged 40 to 55 with Graves' ophthalmopathy.

Concerning this clonotype itself: A much larger clone is a single base away; this may be a read error. This chain links TRBV12-3 or TRBV12-4 with TRBJ1-4; D perhaps matches TRBD1 (5 bases). V was pared by 6 bases and J by 14 bases, with 19 bases between. The CDR3 spans 13 residues. The CDR3 loop reads CASSLGTFESLFF. The CDR3 nucleotides read TGTGCCAGCAGCCTGGGGACTTTCGAAAGCCTGTTTTTT.

This clonotype was counted only a few times. This chain joins TRBV20-1 and TRBJ2-5, with a possible D match to TRBD2 (6 bases). The CDR3 is 16 amino acids. Germline V gene sequence: CDR1 DFQATT, CDR2 SNEGSKA (reference sequence). V was cut by 4 bases and J by 5 bases, with 23 bases left in between. CDR3 region: CSAKTGERREWETQYF. The DNA for the CDR3 is TGCAGTGCTAAAACGGGAGAGAGAAGGGAGTGGGAGACCCAGTACTTC.

This clonotype has more than one count but fewer than ten. This chain links TRBV6-2 or TRBV6-3 with TRBJ1-5, with D maybe TRBD1 (5 bases). Trimming removed 6 bases at V and 2 bases at J, with 17 bases between. The length of the CDR3 is 16 residues. The germline V gene has CDR1 MNHEY and CDR2 SVGEGT. The CDR3 spells CASRGGPGAGNQPQHF. As DNA, the CDR3 is TGTGCCAGCAGAGGAGGACCCGGGGCGGGCAATCAGCCCCAGCATTTT.

The table lists this clonotype with many counts. This sequence joins TRBV6-2 or TRBV6-3 and TRBJ1-1, with a possible D match to TRBD1 (6 bases). V lost 1 base, J lost 0 bases, and 12 bases lay in between. Germline V gene lookup returns CDR1 MNHEY and CDR2 SVGEGT. The CDR3 has 16 amino acids. The CDR3 DNA reads TGTGCCAGCAGTTACTACTTTGGGGGCCTGAACACTGAAGCTTTCTTT. Its translation: CASSYYFGGLNTEAFF.

This clonotype was observed many times. Here the CDR3 DNA reads TGTGCCAGCAGCTTATCCGGCTCACTGAACACTGAAGCTTTCTTT. Amino acid sequence: CASSLSGSLNTEAFF. V is TRBV7-9 and J is TRBJ1-1; D not certain. CDR3 length equals 15 residues. Germline assignment: CDR1 SEHNR and CDR2 FQNEAQ (reference sequence). V was pared by 2 bases and J by 0 bases, with 10 bases between.

This clonotype was seen ten or more times. The chain has TRBV5-1 and TRBJ1-2, with 7 bases aligning to TRBD1. This CDR3 spans 14 amino acids. Germline V lookup: CDR1 SGHRS, CDR2 YFSETQ. V lost 0 bases to trimming and J lost 2 bases; unmatched junction nucleotides: 1. CDR3 bases: TGCGCCAGCAGCTTGGCGGGACAGAACTATGGCTACACCTTC. As protein: CASSLAGQNYGYTF.

This clonotype was recorded at least ten times. This chain uses TRBV13 with TRBJ2-7; unclear D gene. V lost 5 bases and J 3 bases, leaving 14 bases between the germline ends. The germline gives CDR1 PRHDT, CDR2 FYEKMQ (reference sequence). This CDR3 is 14 amino acids long. CDR3 residues: CASSPPKPNYEQYF. CDR3 nucleotides: TGTGCCAGCAGCCCCCCCAAGCCGAACTACGAGCAGTACTTC.

This clonotype was recorded many times. The chain has TRBV6-6 and TRBJ1-1; the D is unclear. The CDR3 length is 16 residues. The germline CDR1 and CDR2 sequences are MNHNY and SVGAGI (reference sequence). The V end lost 2 bases, the J end lost 4 bases, and 17 bases lay between the germline ends. For the CDR3, the DNA is TGTGCCAGCAGTTACAACACCCCAGTGCTCGGCACTGAAGCTTTCTTT. This codes for CASSYNTPVLGTEAFF.

This clonotype has ten or more counts. The chain recombines TRBV2 with TRBJ2-1, with 11 bases aligning to TRBD2. Losses at the gene ends were 6 bases for V and 0 bases for J; bases not matched to a gene: 4. This CDR3 has 16 residues. Looked up from germline, CDR1 is SNHLY and CDR2 is FYNNEI. The CDR3 region is CASRPSGGRSYNEQFF. CDR3 DNA sequence: TGTGCCAGCAGACCTAGCGGGGGGCGCTCCTACAATGAGCAGTTCTTC. The variable domain in full, completed from reference TRBV2 and TRBJ2-1, reads EPEVTQTPSHQVTQMGQEVILRCVPISNHLYFYWYRQILGQKVEFLVSFYNNEISEKSEIFDDQFSVERPDGSNFTLKIRSTKLEDSAMYFCASRPSGGRSYNEQFFGPGTRLTVL.

This clonotype was seen ten or more times. The chain is built from TRBV10-3 and TRBJ1-1; unclear D gene. The CDR3 spans 15 residues. Per the germline V gene, CDR1 is ENHRY and CDR2 is SYGVKD. Trimming left V 0 bases short and J 1 base short, with 9 bases between. The DNA of the CDR3 is TGTGCCATCAGTGAGTCTCTCAGACAGAACACTGAAGCTTTCTTT. Its protein is CAISESLRQNTEAFF.

This clonotype was counted many times. This chain connects TRBV28 to TRBJ2-3; D might be TRBD2 (6 bases). There are 16 residues in the CDR3. Germline V gives CDR1 MDHEN, CDR2 SYDVKM. V dropped 6 bases and J dropped 3 bases, with 19 bases sitting between them. CDR3 protein: CASSQYWDSPTDTQYF. The CDR3 coding sequence is TGTGCCAGCAGCCAGTACTGGGACTCCCCGACAGATACGCAGTATTTT.

The rearrangement links TRBV20-1 to TRBJ1-3; 7 nucleotides align to TRBD1. The CDR3 contains 19 residues. Trimming removed 6 bases from V and 4 bases from J; junction bases left unmatched: 24. The germline gives CDR1 DFQATT, CDR2 SNEGSKA (reference sequence). The CDR3 protein is CSAGTAGLGAGMAGNTIYF. CDR3 in DNA: TGCAGTGCCGGGACAGCGGGACTCGGGGCGGGAATGGCAGGAAACACCATATATTTT.

This clonotype was seen ten or more times. The genes are TRBV15 and TRBJ1-2; D remains unclear. Germline-derived CDR1 and CDR2 are LNHNV and YYDKDF (reference sequence). The CDR3 contains 13 residues. With 0 bases removed from V and 5 bases from J, the gap between germline ends came to 7 bases. This CDR3 is CATSRDPQYGYTF. In DNA form, the CDR3 reads TGTGCCACCAGCAGAGATCCACAGTATGGCTACACCTTC.

The chain couples TRBV20-1 to TRBJ1-5; D unclear. The V end was cut by 5 bases, the J end by 3 bases, with 20 bases between. Germline assignment: CDR1 DFQATT and CDR2 SNEGSKA (reference sequence). The CDR3 loop spans 16 amino acids. The CDR3 nucleotides read TGCAGTGCTTATGAGGGAAAATGGTATGACAATCAGCCCCAGCATTTT. Its protein product is CSAYEGKWYDNQPQHF.

Ten or more counts support this clonotype. The rearrangement joins TRBV19 to TRBJ1-1; D ambiguous. Trimming stripped 6 bases from V and 1 base from J, with 12 bases between. The germline gives CDR1 LNHDA, CDR2 SQIVND (reference sequence). This CDR3 has 14 residues. CDR3 amino acids: CASSLLDGNTEAFF. In DNA, the CDR3 is TGTGCCAGTAGCCTACTGGACGGGAACACTGAAGCTTTCTTT. Drawing the rest from reference TRBV19 and TRBJ1-1, the complete variable domain is DGGITQSPKYLFRKEGQNVTLSCEQNLNHDAMYWYRQDPGQGLRLIYYSQIVNDFQKGDIAEGYSVSREKKESFPLTVTSAQKNPTAFYLCASSLLDGNTEAFFGQGTRLTVV.

This clonotype was found many times. The chain carries TRBV3-1 and TRBJ2-1, with TRBD2 matching 15 bases. Germline lookup yields CDR1 LGHDT and CDR2 YNNKEL (reference sequence). The trim removed 4 bases at V and 11 bases at J, leaving 6 bases unmatched. The CDR3 runs to 15 residues. The CDR3 DNA sequence: TGTGCCAGCAGCCCAGGACTAGCGGGAGGGCAGAAGCAGTTCTTC. Translating gives CASSPGLAGGQKQFF.

The rearrangement uses TRBV24-1 and TRBJ2-1, with 9 bases aligning to TRBD1. The V and J ends lost 4 bases and 3 bases, in that order; junction bases with no gene match: 6. Germline V gene lookup returns CDR1 KGHDR and CDR2 SFDVKD. This CDR3 region has 16 residues. In DNA form, the CDR3 reads TGTGCCACCAGTGACCCCGGACAGGGGCACTACAATGAGCAGTTCTTC. Its translation is CATSDPGQGHYNEQFF.

The sample holds a few counts of this clonotype. V is TRBV19 and J is TRBJ2-7, with a weak D call TRBD2 (6 bases). CDR3 length equals 13 residues. V lost 5 bases to trimming and J lost 6 bases, with 14 bases between them. In germline, CDR1 is LNHDA, CDR2 SQIVND (reference sequence). The CDR3 loop reads CASSLKTSTEQYF. The CDR3, as DNA: TGTGCCAGTAGTCTAAAGACTAGTACCGAGCAGTACTTC.